These T cell receptor beta chains were read from a single sample in a study of lung T cells in sarcoidosis with Löfgren's syndrome. TCRdb recomputed calls from the reads with MiXCR, one row per CDR3 protein. The data show more than 8,500 distinct CDR3 sequences, with about 20% seen just once and roughly 7% held by the top ten. The source material was CD4+ T cells from bronchoalveolar lavage. These receptors came from a human donor with sarcoidosis (Löfgren's syndrome or another form), or a control subject (not recorded which). CDR3s include the opening cysteine and the closing phenylalanine or tryptophan. A D gene is named only where the DNA matches it firmly. Only part of the rows carry a size: once, few, many, or a class if the clone is expanded.

CDR3nt	CDR3aa	v_gene	j_gene	d_gene	abundance
TGTGCCAGCAGCTTGCCTTCGCCTGCCAGGCAGTACTTC	CASSLPSPARQYF	TRBV5-6	TRBJ2-7	-	-
TGTGCCAACAGCTTAGATAGTTCAAATACGCAGTATTTT	CANSLDSSNTQYF	TRBV11-3	TRBJ2-3	-	once
TGTGCCAGCCGGGGAGCGGGAGATGGATCCTACAATGAGAGGTTCTTC	CASRGAGDGSYNERFF	TRBV12-3/TRBV12-4	TRBJ2-1	TRBD2	-
TGCAGTGCCAAACGGACAGGGGAAGAGACCCAGTACTTC	CSAKRTGEETQYF	TRBV20-1	TRBJ2-5	TRBD1	once
TGTGCCAGCTCACTGGGACAGGGGGGCTTCTACGAGCAGTACTTC	CASSLGQGGFYEQYF	TRBV18	TRBJ2-7	TRBD1	medium-sized
TGTGCCAGCAGCCAAGATTACAGATACAGATGGGCTAGCGGGAGAATTTACAATGAGCAGTTCTTC	CASSQDYRYRWASGRIYNEQFF	TRBV3-1	TRBJ2-1	TRBD2	many
TGTGCCAGCAGCCGTTCCGGGACAGGGGTCTTGAAGCAGTACTTC	CASSRSGTGVLKQYF	TRBV3-1	TRBJ2-7	TRBD1	few
TGTGCCAGCAGCCAACGGGGTATCTGGAACGGGGAGCTGTTTTTT	CASSQRGIWNGELFF	TRBV3-1	TRBJ2-2	-	-
TGCAGCGTTGAAGTAGCGATCGCCAAAAACATTCAGTACTTC	CSVEVAIAKNIQYF	TRBV29-1	TRBJ2-4	-	medium-sized
TGTGCCAGTAGGGATGACAGGCAAGAGACCCAGTACTTC	CASRDDRQETQYF	TRBV19	TRBJ2-5	-	many
TGTGCCATCAGTGCCGGGGGGCGCGGCGTTAGCAATCAGCCCCAGCATTTT	CAISAGGRGVSNQPQHF	TRBV10-3	TRBJ1-5	-	many
TGTGCCAGCAGCCCGATACCGGGACCGCCGGACTTC	CASSPIPGPPDF	TRBV7-2	TRBJ2-7	-	many
TGTGCCAGCTCACCGTCGGCTCGCGATAATTCACCCCTCCACTTT	CASSPSARDNSPLHF	TRBV18	TRBJ1-6	-	many
TGTGCCAGCGCTTTACCGGGGACAGGGGTTTCACCCCTCCACTTT	CASALPGTGVSPLHF	TRBV27	TRBJ1-6	TRBD1	-
TGTGCCAGCAGTCCCCCATACGGGAGGGCCACAGATACGCAGTATTTT	CASSPPYGRATDTQYF	TRBV27	TRBJ2-3	TRBD2	large
TGTGCCAGCAGTCCTGTGGGGGGAATAAATCAGCCCCAGCATTTT	CASSPVGGINQPQHF	TRBV27	TRBJ1-5	-	medium-sized
TGTGCCAGCCTCAGGACTAGCGGGAGGTTGTCCTACAATGAGCAGTTCTTC	CASLRTSGRLSYNEQFF	TRBV27	TRBJ2-1	TRBD2	medium-sized
TGCAGTCCCTATAGAGCCTTAGCCTACGAGCAGTACTTC	CSPYRALAYEQYF	TRBV20-1	TRBJ2-7	-	medium-sized
TGCGCCAGCAGCGAGGGACTAAGCGAGACCCAGTACTTC	CASSEGLSETQYF	TRBV5-1	TRBJ2-5	TRBD2	many
TGTGCCAGCAGTCAACTACTGAACACTGAAGCTTTCTTT	CASSQLLNTEAFF	TRBV6-4	TRBJ1-1	-	many
TGTGCCAGCAGTTTCCCTCCCGGTGAGGGGACCTACGAGCAGTACTTC	CASSFPPGEGTYEQYF	TRBV6-1	TRBJ2-7	-	many
TGTGCCAGCAGCTTAAACAGGGAAAATTCACCCCTCCACTTT	CASSLNRENSPLHF	TRBV7-9	TRBJ1-6	-	many